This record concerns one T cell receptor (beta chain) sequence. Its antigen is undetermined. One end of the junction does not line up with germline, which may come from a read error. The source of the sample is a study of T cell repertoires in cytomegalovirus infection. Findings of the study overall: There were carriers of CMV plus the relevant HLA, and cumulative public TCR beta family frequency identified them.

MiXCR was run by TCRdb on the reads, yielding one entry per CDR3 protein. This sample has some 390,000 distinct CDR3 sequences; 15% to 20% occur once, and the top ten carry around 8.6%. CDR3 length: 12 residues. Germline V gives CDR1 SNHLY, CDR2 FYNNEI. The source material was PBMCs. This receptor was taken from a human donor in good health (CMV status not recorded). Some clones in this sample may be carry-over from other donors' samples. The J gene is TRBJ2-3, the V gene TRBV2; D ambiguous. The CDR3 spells CASREDTDTQYF. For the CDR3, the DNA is TGTGCCAGCAGGGAAGACACAGATACGCAGTATTTT.